The 5 T cell receptor beta chains below were found in one sample sequenced in a study of OX40 agonist ivuxolimab in advanced cancers. Assay: immunoSEQ multiplex PCR; the TCRdb copy retains only in-frame clones and omits some. The repertoire holds tens of thousands of clones, under 90% seen once, with approximately 4.6% in the top ten. The sequencing used CD4+ or CD8+ T cells sorted from blood, collected in a trial of the OX40 agonist ivuxolimab. Receptors were obtained from an adult with an advanced solid tumor such as melanoma, head and neck, liver or kidney cancer.

The genes are TRBV6-5 and TRBJ2-5; 7 positions match TRBD1. The germline gives CDR1 MNHEY, CDR2 SVGAGI. There are 15 residues in the CDR3. V shed 7 bases and J 2 bases; nucleotides not matched to a gene: 10. As DNA, the CDR3 is TGTGCCAGCACCCCCTTGGGACAGTTACAAGAGACCCAGTACTTC. Amino acid sequence: CASTPLGQLQETQYF.

This rearrangement joins TRBV28 to TRBJ1-2, with D possibly matching TRBD1 (5 bases). Per germline, CDR1 MDHEN and CDR2 SYDVKM. The CDR3 extends over 12 amino acids. Trimming stripped 4 bases from V and 2 bases from J, with 5 bases between. The CDR3 protein is CASSWDNYGYTF. The CDR3 coding sequence is TGTGCCAGCAGTTGGGACAACTATGGCTACACCTTC.

With regard to this clone: The same CDR3 can be traced to other DNA sequences in this sample. The chain joins TRBV5-1 to TRBJ1-4; D not certain. CDR3 length: 13 amino acids. Germline V gene sequence: CDR1 SGHRS, CDR2 YFSETQ. V gave up 0 bases and J gave up 8 bases, with 8 bases separating them. The CDR3 bases are TGCGCCAGCAGCTTGGCCATAGGGGAAAAACTGTTTTTT. It encodes CASSLAIGEKLFF.

The chain has TRBV19 and TRBJ2-6; D ambiguous. Trimming left V 7 bases short and J 0 bases short, with 10 bases between. The CDR3 is made up of 15 amino acids. CDR1 is LNHDA, CDR2 SQIVND, per germline (reference sequence). The CDR3 region has the DNA TGTGCCAGTAATACCGATTTCTCTGGGGCCAACGTCCTGACTTTC. Translation: CASNTDFSGANVLTF.

This clone was observed a handful of times. The chain combines TRBV7-3 with TRBJ2-2; D is ambiguous. CDR1 is SGHTA, CDR2 FQGTGA, per germline. The CDR3 is 15 residues long. Deletions cut 4 bases from V and 3 bases from J, with 12 bases between. The CDR3 DNA reads as TGTGCCAGCAGCTGGGGTCCAGGAGACACCGGGGAGCTGTTTTTT. This codes for CASSWGPGDTGELFF.